In this sample, the clone carrying this T cell receptor beta chain turned up a few times. The sample originates from a study of T cell changes during pregnancy in multiple sclerosis. Unmatched junction bases numbered 5, after V lost 5 bases and J lost 3 bases. This CDR3 has 15 amino acids. Germline CDR1 and CDR2: SGHTA and FQGNSA. The repertoire was sequenced with immunoSEQ multiplex PCR; TCRdb's copy has only in-frame clones and lacks some. The sample yields 80,000 or so clones, about 91% seen once. The clonotype was recovered from a female donor with multiple sclerosis, enrolled in a pregnancy study. The rearrangement uses TRBV7-2 and TRBJ2-4; 9 bases fit TRBD1. The source was peripheral blood, collected before pregnancy. For the CDR3, the DNA is TGTGCCAGCAGCGACAGGGGGGGAGGCAAAAACATTCAGTACTTC. Translated, it gives CASSDRGGGKNIQYF.